A selection of T cell receptor beta chains follows, all from one sample in a study of blood T cell repertoires in COVID-19. Sequencing was performed with immunoSEQ multiplex PCR; in TCRdb, only in-frame clones are kept and a portion is missing. The top ten clones hold 2.5% to 3.5% of a sample with around 100,000 clones, more than 85% of them seen once. Specimen: peripheral blood. These receptor sequences come from a man over 45 with active or convalescent COVID-19. The CDR3 runs from the conserved cysteine through the conserved F or W. The D gene is left open where the match is weak. Rows give clone size only sometimes, using once, few, many, or a class for an expanded clone.

V gene	clone size	J gene	D gene	CDR3 protein	CDR3 DNA
TRBV5-1	-	TRBJ2-3	-	CASSSGDTDTQYF	TGCGCCAGCAGCTCGGGAGACACAGATACGCAGTATTTT
TRBV3-1/TRBV3-2	few	TRBJ1-5	TRBD1	CASGRGKDQPQHF	TGTGCCAGCGGCAGGGGGAAGGATCAGCCCCAGCATTTT
TRBV6-5	-	TRBJ1-4	-	CATGQTTNEKLFF	TGTGCCACAGGACAGACAACTAATGAAAAACTGTTTTTT
TRBV28	few	TRBJ1-5	TRBD1	CASSSGGYQPQHF	TGTGCCAGCAGTTCAGGGGGGTATCAGCCCCAGCATTTT
TRBV28	-	TRBJ2-5	-	CASNPGGARETQYF	TGTGCCAGCAACCCCGGCGGGGCAAGGGAGACCCAGTACTTC
TRBV10-3	-	TRBJ2-2	TRBD2	CAISGLAGPGELFF	TGTGCCATCAGCGGACTAGCGGGGCCCGGGGAGCTGTTTTTT
TRBV24-1	-	TRBJ2-2	-	CATSEKGGLTGELFF	TGTGCCACCAGTGAAAAGGGGGGGCTCACCGGGGAGCTGTTTTTT
TRBV12-3/TRBV12-4	-	TRBJ1-5	TRBD1	CASRTGSNQPQHF	TGTGCCAGCAGGACAGGGAGCAATCAGCCCCAGCATTTT
TRBV7-2	once	TRBJ2-3	TRBD2	CASSPKLAGGGDTQYF	TGTGCCAGCAGCCCAAAACTAGCGGGAGGAGGAGATACGCAGTATTTT
TRBV24-1	few	TRBJ2-3	TRBD2	CATSGTSGSGTQYF	TGTGCCACCTCCGGGACTAGCGGTTCAGGTACGCAGTATTTT
TRBV29-1	-	TRBJ2-1	-	CSVRDRYNEQFF	TGCAGCGTGAGGGATCGCTACAATGAGCAGTTCTTC
TRBV5-6	-	TRBJ1-2	-	CASRGRGYGYTF	TGTGCCAGCAGAGGTAGGGGCTATGGCTACACCTTC
TRBV10-3	-	TRBJ2-1	-	CAIRVDSTGNEQFF	TGTGCCATCAGAGTTGACAGTACCGGCAATGAGCAGTTCTTC
TRBV7-2	-	TRBJ1-1	TRBD1	CASSLGQGLAEAFF	TGTGCCAGCAGCTTAGGACAGGGGCTGGCTGAAGCTTTCTTT
TRBV27	-	TRBJ2-1	-	CASSLSRGNEQFF	TGTGCCAGCAGTTTATCAAGGGGCAATGAGCAGTTCTTC
TRBV5-4	few	TRBJ2-2	-	CASSLDTLNTGELFF	TGTGCCAGCAGCTTAGACACCCTGAACACCGGGGAGCTGTTTTTT
TRBV30	once	TRBJ1-2	-	CAAVGGDYGYTF	TGTGCTGCAGTAGGCGGGGACTATGGCTACACCTTC
TRBV10-1	-	TRBJ2-7	TRBD1	CASSRTGGYEQYF	TGCGCCAGCAGTCGGACAGGGGGCTACGAGCAGTACTTC
TRBV28	few	TRBJ1-2	-	CASIRTGKYGYTF	TGTGCCAGCATCCGAACAGGGAAATATGGCTACACCTTC
TRBV14	-	TRBJ1-4	TRBD1	CASSHGTGGKLFF	TGTGCCAGCAGCCATGGGACAGGGGGGAAACTGTTTTTT
TRBV18	once	TRBJ1-2	-	CASSPTATNYGYTF	TGTGCCAGCTCACCAACAGCTACTAACTATGGCTACACCTTC
TRBV7-2	few	TRBJ2-7	TRBD2	CASRTSGGAVHEQYF	TGTGCCAGCAGGACGAGCGGGGGGGCCGTGCACGAGCAGTACTTC
TRBV7-9	-	TRBJ2-2	-	CASSLGGSDGTGELFF	TGTGCCAGCAGCTTAGGTGGTAGCGATGGCACCGGGGAGCTGTTTTTT
TRBV30	-	TRBJ1-2	TRBD1	CAWREQTGQGYTF	TGTGCCTGGAGGGAACAGACAGGGCAGGGCTACACCTTC
TRBV4-1	-	TRBJ1-3	TRBD1	CASSQGAGQGAGNTIYF	TGCGCCAGCAGCCAAGGGGCCGGGCAGGGGGCCGGAAACACCATATATTTT
TRBV3-1/TRBV3-2	-	TRBJ1-5	-	CASSSGGSNQPQHF	TGTGCCAGCAGCTCGGGGGGGAGCAATCAGCCCCAGCATTTT
TRBV10-3	-	TRBJ1-5	-	CAISESNRNSNQPQHF	TGTGCCATCAGTGAGTCGAACAGGAATAGCAATCAGCCCCAGCATTTT
TRBV24-1	once	TRBJ2-3	-	CATSDGVTGTDTQYF	TGTGCCACCAGTGATGGGGTGACAGGCACAGATACGCAGTATTTT
TRBV7-9	-	TRBJ2-1	-	CASSLGAGYNEQFF	TGTGCCAGCAGCTTAGGAGCAGGCTACAATGAGCAGTTCTTC
TRBV5-1	-	TRBJ2-2	TRBD1	CASSIGQAINTGELFF	TGCGCCAGCAGCATCGGACAGGCTATCAACACCGGGGAGCTGTTTTTT
TRBV5-6	-	TRBJ2-5	-	CASSAAVETQYF	TGTGCCAGCAGCGCCGCGGTAGAGACCCAGTACTTC
TRBV28	-	TRBJ1-4	TRBD1	CASSPPGQGDEKLFF	TGTGCCAGCAGTCCACCGGGACAGGGCGATGAAAAACTGTTTTTT
TRBV7-9	-	TRBJ2-2	-	CASRGGGENTGELFF	TGTGCCAGCAGAGGAGGGGGCGAGAACACCGGGGAGCTGTTTTTT
TRBV4-1	few	TRBJ1-3	-	CASRQSSSGNTIYF	TGCGCCAGCAGACAGAGTAGCTCTGGAAACACCATATATTTT
TRBV19	-	TRBJ1-5	-	CASSGAGGNQPQHF	TGTGCCAGTAGTGGAGCAGGGGGCAATCAGCCCCAGCATTTT
TRBV3-1/TRBV3-2	-	TRBJ1-1	TRBD1	CASSRDSHNTEAFF	TGTGCCAGCAGCCGGGACAGCCACAACACTGAAGCTTTCTTT
TRBV10-1	-	TRBJ2-1	TRBD2	CASSELAGGPEDEQFF	TGCGCCAGCAGTGAGCTTGCGGGGGGGCCGGAGGATGAGCAGTTCTTC
TRBV18	-	TRBJ2-7	TRBD1	CASSLRTGLSYEQYF	TGTGCCAGCTCCCTCCGGACAGGGCTCTCCTACGAGCAGTACTTC
TRBV5-1	once	TRBJ1-4	-	CASSQGGATNEKLFF	TGCGCCAGCAGCCAGGGTGGGGCAACTAATGAAAAACTGTTTTTT
TRBV5-1	-	TRBJ2-1	-	CASSLNRDNEQFF	TGCGCCAGCAGCTTAAACCGCGACAATGAGCAGTTCTTC
TRBV6-5	-	TRBJ2-7	-	CASSYSGLEGYEQYF	TGTGCCAGCAGTTACTCAGGGCTGGAGGGCTACGAGCAGTACTTC
TRBV25-1	-	TRBJ2-1	-	CASSPLGGFHNEQFF	TGTGCCAGCAGTCCGCTCGGAGGCTTCCACAATGAGCAGTTCTTC
TRBV20-1	few	TRBJ2-5	TRBD2	CSASVAGGPGETQYF	TGCAGTGCTAGTGTTGCGGGGGGGCCGGGGGAGACCCAGTACTTC
TRBV10-1	few	TRBJ1-2	-	CASSDRVDNYGYTF	TGCGCCAGCAGTGACAGGGTGGATAACTATGGCTACACCTTC
TRBV30	-	TRBJ1-5	-	CAWSVREGSNQPQHF	TGTGCCTGGAGTGTTAGGGAGGGGAGCAATCAGCCCCAGCATTTT
TRBV13	once	TRBJ2-3	-	CASSFPSDTQYF	TGTGCCAGCAGCTTCCCTTCCGATACGCAGTATTTT
TRBV4-1	-	TRBJ2-1	TRBD1	CASSQVLGQGFNEQFF	TGCGCCAGCAGCCAAGTCTTGGGACAGGGTTTCAATGAGCAGTTCTTC
TRBV7-9	-	TRBJ2-7	-	CASSLSYRDYEQYF	TGTGCCAGCAGCTTATCCTACAGGGACTACGAGCAGTACTTC
TRBV2	-	TRBJ1-1	TRBD1	CASSRQGNTEAFF	TGTGCCAGCAGCCGACAGGGAAACACTGAAGCTTTCTTT
TRBV19	once	TRBJ2-1	TRBD2	CASSIDGGTYNEQFF	TGTGCCAGTAGTATAGACGGGGGGACCTACAATGAGCAGTTCTTC